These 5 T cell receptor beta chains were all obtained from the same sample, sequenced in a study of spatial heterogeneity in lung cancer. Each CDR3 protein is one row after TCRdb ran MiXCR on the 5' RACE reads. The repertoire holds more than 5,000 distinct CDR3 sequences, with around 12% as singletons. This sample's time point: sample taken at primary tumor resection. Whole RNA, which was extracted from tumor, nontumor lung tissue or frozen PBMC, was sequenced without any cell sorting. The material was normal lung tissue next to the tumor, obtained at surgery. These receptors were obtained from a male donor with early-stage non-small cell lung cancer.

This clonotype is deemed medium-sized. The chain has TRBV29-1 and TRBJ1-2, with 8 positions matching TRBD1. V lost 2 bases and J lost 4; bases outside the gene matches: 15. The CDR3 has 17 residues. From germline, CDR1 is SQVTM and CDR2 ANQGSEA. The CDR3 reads CSVELMTPGTGVYGYTF. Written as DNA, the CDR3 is TGCAGCGTTGAATTAATGACCCCCGGGACAGGAGTCTATGGCTACACCTTC.

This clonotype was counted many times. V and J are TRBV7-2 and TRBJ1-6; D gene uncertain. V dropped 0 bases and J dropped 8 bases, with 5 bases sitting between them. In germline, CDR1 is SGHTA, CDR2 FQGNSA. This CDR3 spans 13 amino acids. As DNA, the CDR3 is TGTGCCAGCAGCTTAGCGATGGATTCACCCCTCCACTTT. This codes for CASSLAMDSPLHF.

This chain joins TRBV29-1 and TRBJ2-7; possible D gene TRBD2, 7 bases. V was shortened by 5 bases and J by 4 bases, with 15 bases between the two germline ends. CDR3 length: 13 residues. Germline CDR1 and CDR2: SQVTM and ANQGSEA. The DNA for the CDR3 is TGCAGCGTTCGGACAGTGGGGGGGTACGAGCAGTACTTC. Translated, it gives CSVRTVGGYEQYF.

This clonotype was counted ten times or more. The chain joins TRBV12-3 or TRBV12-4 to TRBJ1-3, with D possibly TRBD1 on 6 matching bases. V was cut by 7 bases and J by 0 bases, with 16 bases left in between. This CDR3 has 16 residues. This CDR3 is CASTKGQFFSGNTIYF. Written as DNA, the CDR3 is TGTGCCAGCACCAAAGGACAGTTCTTCTCTGGAAACACCATATATTTT.

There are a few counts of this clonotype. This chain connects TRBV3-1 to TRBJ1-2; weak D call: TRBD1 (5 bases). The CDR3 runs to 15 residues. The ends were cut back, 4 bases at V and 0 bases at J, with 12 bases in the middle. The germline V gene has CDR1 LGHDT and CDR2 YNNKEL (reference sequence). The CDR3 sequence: CASSRGRLANYGYTF. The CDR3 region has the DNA TGTGCCAGCAGCCGGGGCCGATTAGCTAACTATGGCTACACCTTC.